These 28 T cell receptor beta chains were sequenced from one sample in a study of response to subunit inactivated influenza vaccine. From the RT-PCR reads, TCRdb called clonotypes with MiXCR, one entry per CDR3 protein. The sample has hundreds of thousands of distinct CDR3 sequences, 18% seen once. Specimen: PBMCs from blood, collected about 5 days after vaccination. The receptor source for this set is a man aged 45-65 years who received an inactivated influenza vaccine.

The chain is built from TRBV3-1 and TRBJ2-5; 10 nucleotides line up with TRBD1. Germline V gene data show CDR1 as LGHDT and CDR2 as YNNKEL (reference sequence). The CDR3 contains 15 residues. The V gene end was trimmed by 4 bases and the J gene end by 5 bases; junction bases not matched to a gene: 7. The CDR3 bases are TGTGCCAGCAGCCTTCCCGGGACAGGGGTCGAGACCCAGTACTTC. Its protein product is CASSLPGTGVETQYF.

This clonotype was picked up a small number of times. This chain connects TRBV7-2 to TRBJ2-3; D not resolved. The CDR3 contains 12 residues. CDR1 and CDR2 (germline): SGHTA, FQGNSA. Trimming pared 5 bases from V and 10 bases from J, leaving 13 bases between. The CDR3 region has the DNA TGTGCCAGCAGCCTGGGCAAGACGGCGCAGTATTTT. Its protein is CASSLGKTAQYF.

Only a few counts were recorded for this clonotype. J is TRBJ2-3 and V is TRBV9; possible D gene TRBD2, 6 bases. Germline V gene sequence: CDR1 SGDLS, CDR2 YYNGEE. This CDR3 spans 17 amino acids. Trimming took 1 base from V and 2 from J, leaving 17 bases between them. This CDR3 is CASSVWSGGEVTDTQYF. The CDR3 DNA follows: TGTGCCAGCAGCGTATGGAGCGGCGGGGAAGTCACAGATACGCAGTATTTT.

The chain couples TRBV4-3 to TRBJ2-6; D gene ambiguous. Germline V gene sequence: CDR1 LGHNA, CDR2 YSLEER. Trimming shortened V by 5 bases and J by 0 bases, and 11 bases separated the two germline ends. The CDR3 has 16 amino acids. Here the CDR3 DNA reads TGCGCCAGCAGCAGGTCACCACACTCTGGGGCCAACGTCCTGACTTTC. It specifies CASSRSPHSGANVLTF.

This clonotype was detected many times. CDR3 residues: CATSGRGTAYGYTF. For the CDR3, the DNA is TGTGCCACCAGCGGGCGTGGGACCGCCTATGGCTACACCTTC. This chain links TRBV15 with TRBJ1-2; the D gene is possibly TRBD1 (5 bases). In germline, CDR1 is LNHNV, CDR2 YYDKDF (reference sequence). The CDR3 covers 14 residues. V was shortened by 5 bases and J by 4 bases, with 14 bases between the two germline ends.

This clonotype has only a few counts. V usage is TRBV7-8 and J usage is TRBJ2-3; 7 bases fit TRBD2. Trimming at V came to 3 bases and at J to 0 bases, leaving 9 bases not matched to a gene. The CDR3 is 17 residues long. The germline gives CDR1 SGHVS, CDR2 FQNEAQ. The CDR3 loop is CASSFGGLGLSTDTQYF. CDR3 nucleotides: TGTGCCAGCAGCTTTGGAGGTTTGGGACTAAGCACAGATACGCAGTATTTT.

This clonotype has a handful of counts. The rearrangement uses TRBV5-6 and TRBJ2-3; D is unresolved. Trimming took 4 bases from V and 12 from J, leaving 18 bases between them. In germline, CDR1 is SGHDT, CDR2 YYEEEE. The CDR3 sequence is 13 residues long. The CDR3 region has the DNA TGTGCCAGCAGCCCTGATTTCGGATCGAGTCAGTATTTT. Its translation: CASSPDFGSSQYF.

V usage is TRBV4-3 and J usage is TRBJ2-5; D gene ambiguous. The CDR3 runs to 14 residues. Germline V lookup: CDR1 LGHNA, CDR2 YSLEER. The V gene lost 0 bases and the J gene lost 5 bases, with 10 bases spanning the gap. In DNA, the CDR3 is TGCGCCAGCAGCCAAGATGCGTCAGTGGAGACCCAGTACTTC. The encoded protein is CASSQDASVETQYF.

This clonotype was detected only a few times. The DNA for the CDR3 is TGCAGTGCTAGAACAGTAGAGCAGTACTTC. The encoded protein is CSARTVEQYF. The J gene is TRBJ2-7, the V gene TRBV20-1; no clear D gene. The germline gives CDR1 DFQATT, CDR2 SNEGSKA (reference sequence). Between the trimmed V and J ends, which lost 2 bases and 7 bases, there was a span of 6 bases. The CDR3 length is 10 residues.

This clonotype occurred a few times. The chain is built from TRBV28 and TRBJ2-1; D gene uncertain. The V gene lost 4 bases and the J gene lost 2 bases, with 12 bases spanning the gap. Looked up from germline, CDR1 is MDHEN and CDR2 is SYDVKM. This CDR3 comprises 15 residues. CDR3 region: CASSSSLVAYNEQFF. The DNA for the CDR3 is TGTGCCAGCAGTTCCTCCCTCGTGGCCTACAATGAGCAGTTCTTC.

The chain combines TRBV5-1 with TRBJ2-5; either TRBD1 or TRBD2 may fit D (5 bases each). CDR1 is SGHRS, CDR2 YFSETQ, per germline. This CDR3 is 16 amino acids long. Trimming cost V 5 bases and J 5 bases, with 22 bases left between them. Here the CDR3 DNA reads TGCGCCAGCAGTGTCAGGAGGTGGGACGTGGAGGAGACCCAGTACTTC. It encodes CASSVRRWDVEETQYF. Filled out from reference TRBV5-1 and TRBJ2-5, the complete variable domain reads KAGVTQTPRYLIKTRGQQVTLSCSPISGHRSVSWYQQTPGQGLQFLFEYFSETQRNKGNFPGRFSGRQFSNSRSEMNVSTLELGDSALYLCASSVRRWDVEETQYFGPGTRLLVL.

The V and J genes are TRBV4-3 and TRBJ2-3; 14 nucleotides agree with TRBD2. V was clipped by 4 bases and J by 2 bases; unmatched bases: 5. Germline assignment: CDR1 LGHNA and CDR2 YSLEER. The CDR3 contains 17 residues. CDR3 sequence (DNA): TGCGCCAGCAGCCTTGGGACTAGCGGGGGAATCACAGATACGCAGTATTTT. Translating it yields CASSLGTSGGITDTQYF.

The rearrangement uses TRBV5-8 and TRBJ2-1; D is undetermined. The CDR3 runs 16 residues. The germline V gene encodes CDR1 SGHTS and CDR2 YDEGEE. The V gene lost 4 bases and the J gene lost 0 bases, with 14 bases spanning the gap. CDR3 DNA: TGTGCCAGCAGCCGGACCGCTCTGCTCTCCTACAATGAGCAGTTCTTC. It codes for CASSRTALLSYNEQFF.

The chain carries TRBV4-3 and TRBJ2-2, with 8 bases identical to TRBD2. The germline V gene has CDR1 LGHNA and CDR2 YSLEER. This CDR3 contains 20 residues. The trim removed 0 bases at V and 0 bases at J, leaving 12 bases unmatched. The CDR3, as DNA: TGCGCCAGCAGCCAAGAAACGGCCGCCGGTAGCGGGGCGAACACCGGGGAGCTGTTTTTT. Its translation: CASSQETAAGSGANTGELFF.

The V and J genes are TRBV20-1 and TRBJ2-5; D perhaps matches TRBD1 (5 bases). V shed 0 bases and J shed 4 bases, with 12 bases lying between them. Germline CDR1 reads DFQATT; CDR2 reads SNEGSKA (reference sequence). The CDR3 runs to 14 residues. As DNA, the CDR3 is TGCAGTGCTAGAGATGTGACAGAGAGAGAGACCCAGTACTTC. Residues: CSARDVTERETQYF.

The chain joins TRBV20-1 to TRBJ1-2; D possibly corresponds to TRBD1 (6 bases). The CDR3 runs 17 residues. Trimming stripped 7 bases from V and 4 bases from J, with 28 bases between. CDR1 and CDR2 from the germline V gene are DFQATT and SNEGSKA (reference sequence). CDR3 nucleotide sequence: TGCAGTGGAAGGGACATCCGAAGTTTTAGGACGGGCTATGGCTACACCTTC. Protein product: CSGRDIRSFRTGYGYTF.

The chain uses TRBV2 and TRBJ2-1; 7 bases fit TRBD1. Germline lookup yields CDR1 SNHLY and CDR2 FYNNEI. CDR3 size: 15 residues. The trim removed 7 bases at V and 5 bases at J, leaving 11 bases unmatched. The CDR3 coding sequence is TGTGCCAGCATTCTTGACAGGGAAGTGAACAATGAGCAGTTCTTC. Amino acids: CASILDREVNNEQFF.

In its sample, this clonotype was seen a few times. The chain combines TRBV18 with TRBJ2-1; TRBD1 aligns across 7 bases. Trimming removed 5 bases from V and 2 bases from J; junction bases left unmatched: 9. Germline-derived CDR1 and CDR2 are KGHSH and LQKENI. CDR3 length: 16 residues. The CDR3 DNA follows: TGTGCCAGCTCAGGGACAGTTCGAAAGGCCTACAATGAGCAGTTCTTC. It is translated as CASSGTVRKAYNEQFF.

This clonotype has more than one count but fewer than ten. The rearrangement links TRBV27 to TRBJ2-1, with 12 bases fitting TRBD2. With 6 bases clipped from V and 6 bases from J, the junction kept 12 bases outside the gene matches. Germline CDR1 reads MNHEY; CDR2 reads SMNVEV (reference sequence). CDR3 length: 17 residues. The CDR3 nucleotides are TGTGCCAGCAGCCGAGGGGCTAGCGGGAGGGCCGGCAATGAGCAGTTCTTC. As protein: CASSRGASGRAGNEQFF.

As for this clonotype: A clone one base away is much larger, so this may be a read error. The rearrangement joins TRBV12-3 or TRBV12-4 to TRBJ1-5; no clear D. The CDR3 extends over 12 amino acids. V shed 5 bases and J shed 4 bases, with 6 bases lying between them. The CDR3 sequence is CASSPRNQPQHF. The DNA of the CDR3 is TGTGCCAGCAGTCCCCGTAATCAGCCCCAGCATTTT.

Many counts were recorded for this clonotype. The rearrangement links TRBV20-1 to TRBJ1-5; 9 nucleotides line up with TRBD1. This CDR3 spans 15 amino acids. Germline V lookup: CDR1 DFQATT, CDR2 SNEGSKA (reference sequence). The V segment lost 6 bases and the J segment 6 bases; nucleotides outside the gene matches: 12. CDR3 protein: CSAKTGGAIGQPQHF. The CDR3 coding sequence is TGCAGTGCCAAAACAGGGGGCGCAATTGGTCAGCCCCAGCATTTT.

Many counts were recorded for this clonotype. The CDR3 sequence is CASSLRGPIDFYGYTF. For the CDR3, the DNA is TGTGCCAGCAGTTTAAGAGGCCCGATCGATTTTTATGGCTACACCTTC. The chain carries TRBV12-3 or TRBV12-4 and TRBJ1-2; D unclear. Trimming left V 2 bases short and J 5 bases short, with 18 bases between. This CDR3 spans 16 amino acids.

The rearrangement links TRBV14 to TRBJ2-5; D not certain. Trimming shortened V by 5 bases and J by 2 bases, and 12 bases separated the two germline ends. Germline V gene lookup returns CDR1 SGHDN and CDR2 FVKESK. The CDR3 contains 14 residues. For the CDR3, the DNA is TGTGCCAGCAGCAGAGACTCGGTGCAAGAGACCCAGTACTTC. Residues: CASSRDSVQETQYF.

There are many counts of this clonotype. This chain joins TRBV6-1 and TRBJ2-6, with D perhaps matching TRBD2 (5 bases). The CDR3 sequence is 14 residues long. The V end was cut by 5 bases, the J end by 1 base, with 6 bases between. In germline, CDR1 is MNHNS, CDR2 SASEGT. Here the CDR3 reads CASSRESGANVLTF. The DNA for the CDR3 is TGTGCCAGCAGTAGGGAGTCTGGGGCCAACGTCCTGACTTTC.

This clonotype was seen more than once but under ten times. V usage is TRBV7-8 and J usage is TRBJ2-1, with TRBD2 identical over 13 bases. V was pared by 3 bases and J by 5 bases, with 7 bases of the junction left unmatched. Germline loops: CDR1 SGHVS, CDR2 FQNEAQ. CDR3 length: 17 amino acids. CDR3 DNA: TGTGCCAGCAGCTTTCAAACCGGGACTAGCGGGAACAATGAGCAGTTCTTC. Its translation: CASSFQTGTSGNNEQFF.

This clonotype has only a few counts. The rearrangement links TRBV20-1 to TRBJ2-7; a weak D match, TRBD1 (5 bases). Germline CDR1 and CDR2: DFQATT and SNEGSKA (reference sequence). V lost 6 bases and J 0 bases, leaving 15 bases between the germline ends. The CDR3 has 14 amino acids. As DNA, the CDR3 is TGCAGTGCGGCCCAGGGCAGAAACTCCTACGAGCAGTACTTC. As protein: CSAAQGRNSYEQYF.

The rearrangement uses TRBV12-3 or TRBV12-4 and TRBJ2-2; TRBD1 agrees at 7 bases. V trimming: 9 bases; J trimming: 4 bases; junction bases outside the gene matches: 8. This CDR3 has 14 residues. CDR3 DNA sequence: TGTGCCAGTGGACGGGACAGCACCACCGGGGAGCTGTTTTTT. Protein sequence: CASGRDSTTGELFF.

The V gene is TRBV7-2, the J gene TRBJ2-1; either TRBD1 or TRBD2 may supply D (5 bases each). V was trimmed by 4 bases and J by 12 bases, leaving 19 bases between them. Germline-derived CDR1 and CDR2 are SGHTA and FQGNSA. The CDR3 extends over 14 amino acids. CDR3 region: CASSSRRGGLWQFF. CDR3 nucleotides: TGTGCCAGCAGCTCGCGTCGGGGCGGGCTATGGCAGTTCTTC.